Detailed here is one TCR beta chain. This specimen comes from a study of glioma-infiltrating T cells after dendritic cell vaccination. In germline, CDR1 is SGHRS, CDR2 YFSETQ. The CDR3 consists of 16 residues. V lost 1 base, J lost 4 bases, and 9 bases stayed unmatched. Only in-frame clones appear in the TCRdb table, and some are missing; sequencing was by immunoSEQ multiplex PCR. The sample lists some 70,000 clones, approximately 81% seen once, with 7.9% in the top ten. Sequenced material: blood, taken before dendritic cell vaccination. This TCR was recovered from a human donor with glioblastoma. The chain employs TRBV5-1 and TRBJ1-1; 8 bases map to TRBD1. For the CDR3, the DNA is TGCGCCAGCAGCTTGCGGCCGCACAGGGGGGGCACTGAAGCTTTCTTT. Its translation: CASSLRPHRGGTEAFF. Filled out from reference TRBV5-1 and TRBJ1-1, the complete variable domain reads KAGVTQTPRYLIKTRGQQVTLSCSPISGHRSVSWYQQTPGQGLQFLFEYFSETQRNKGNFPGRFSGRQFSNSRSEMNVSTLELGDSALYLCASSLRPHRGGTEAFFGQGTRLTVV.